Listed here are 20 T cell receptor beta chains from one sample, sequenced in a study of cytomegalovirus exposure and HLA in healthy donors. PCR used 60 Vbeta primers and 13 Jbeta primers. Profiling relied on immunoSEQ multiplex PCR, and the TCRdb table lists in-frame clones only, not all of them. The table shows 150,000 or so clones, with 65% to 85% occurring only once. Sample: PBMCs. All receptors derive from a woman aged 40 to 50 in good health and CMV-seropositive.

The rearrangement joins TRBV18 to TRBJ2-7; the match to TRBD1 covers 9 bases. CDR1 is KGHSH, CDR2 LQKENI, per germline. V was clipped by 0 bases and J by 3 bases; unmatched bases: 3. The CDR3 is 15 amino acids. CDR3 bases: TGTGCCAGCTCACCACCAGGGACAGGGCTCTACGAGCAGTACTTC. It encodes CASSPPGTGLYEQYF.

The chain employs TRBV7-9 and TRBJ2-1, with 8 bases identical to TRBD1. This CDR3 is built from 14 residues. The V gene's germline CDR1 is SEHNR and CDR2 FQNEAQ (reference sequence). V lost 6 bases to trimming and J lost 4 bases; unmatched junction nucleotides: 5. CDR3 protein: CASRPGQAYNEQFF. The CDR3 DNA reads TGTGCCAGCAGGCCGGGACAGGCGTACAATGAGCAGTTCTTC.

The V call is TRBV6-6, the J call TRBJ2-2; no firm D call. V was trimmed by 9 bases and J by 6 bases, leaving 20 bases between them. The CDR3 consists of 15 residues. CDR1 is MNHNY and CDR2 is SVGAGI in the germline V gene (reference sequence). This CDR3 is CASRRSANVAGELFF. In DNA, the CDR3 is TGTGCCAGTCGGAGATCCGCTAATGTAGCCGGGGAGCTGTTTTTT.

V and J are TRBV5-4 and TRBJ1-6; possibly TRBD1 for D (6 bases). Per the germline V gene, CDR1 is SGHNT and CDR2 is YYREEE (reference sequence). Trimming cost V 4 bases and J 7 bases, with 15 bases left between them. The CDR3 runs 15 residues. The CDR3 region is CASSPRGGVNSPLHF. The CDR3 region has the DNA TGTGCCAGCAGCCCTAGAGGGGGTGTGAATTCACCCCTCCACTTT.

The chain couples TRBV30 to TRBJ1-1, with D uncertain. With 0 bases removed from V and 0 bases from J, the gap between germline ends came to 11 bases. The CDR3 runs to 15 residues. The germline V gene encodes CDR1 GTSNPN and CDR2 SVGIG (reference sequence). Written as DNA, the CDR3 is TGTGCCTGGAGTGTAGGACTGCCCATGAACACTGAAGCTTTCTTT. It translates to CAWSVGLPMNTEAFF.

The chain recombines TRBV5-1 with TRBJ2-7, with TRBD1 as a possible D gene (5 bases). Trimming removed 4 bases at V and 2 bases at J, with 10 bases between. This CDR3 has 13 residues. Germline CDR1 is SGHRS and CDR2 is YFSETQ. CDR3 sequence: CASSVTVAYEQYF. CDR3 coding DNA: TGCGCCAGCAGCGTGACAGTAGCCTACGAGCAGTACTTC.

The V gene is TRBV7-6, the J gene TRBJ1-3; 9 bases are shared with TRBD1. Germline assignment: CDR1 SGHVS and CDR2 FNYEAQ. This CDR3 has 18 amino acids. V dropped 8 bases and J dropped 4; count of bases not matched to a gene: 18. In DNA form, the CDR3 reads TGTGCCAGCTCGTCGTTACAGGGGGCGGATCGGAAAGGAAACACCATATATTTT. It specifies CASSSLQGADRKGNTIYF.

This clone turned up a few times. The rearrangement uses TRBV18 and TRBJ1-3; D is perhaps TRBD1 (5 bases). The CDR3 has 16 residues. V gave up 3 bases and J gave up 0 bases, with 12 bases separating them. Per germline, CDR1 KGHSH and CDR2 LQKENI. The CDR3 here is CASSPLGADSGNTIYF. The DNA for the CDR3 is TGTGCCAGCTCACCCTTAGGGGCGGACTCTGGAAACACCATATATTTT.

This clone was seen only a few times. The rearrangement joins TRBV9 to TRBJ1-1; TRBD1 matches at 7 bases. Trimming removed 0 bases from V and 1 base from J; junction bases left unmatched: 12. The CDR3 consists of 18 residues. Germline V lookup: CDR1 SGDLS, CDR2 YYNGEE. CDR3 protein: CASSVAPLSGTANTEAFF. The CDR3 bases are TGTGCCAGCAGCGTAGCTCCATTATCCGGGACAGCGAACACTGAAGCTTTCTTT.

As to this clone: The conserved phenylalanine or tryptophan is not found at the CDR3 terminus, so this likely reflects a read error. The chain recombines TRBV2 with TRBJ2-7; weak D call: TRBD1 (5 bases). The CDR3 is 18 residues long. V lost 4 bases to trimming and J lost 0 bases, with 22 bases between them. Per germline, CDR1 SNHLY and CDR2 FYNNEI. The CDR3 loop is CASSGGKNRHDSSYEQYL. CDR3 DNA sequence: TGTGCCAGCAGTGGGGGCAAGAATCGACACGATAGCTCCTACGAGCAGTACCTC.

This chain joins TRBV10-3 and TRBJ2-5; 11 positions match TRBD2. The CDR3 consists of 15 residues. The ends lost 4 bases at V and 5 bases at J; junction bases unmatched: 6. Germline assignment: CDR1 ENHRY and CDR2 SYGVKD. CDR3 region: CAISAPSGGRETQYF. The CDR3 DNA follows: TGTGCCATCAGTGCCCCTAGCGGGGGGAGGGAGACCCAGTACTTC.

This clone was detected a few times. This chain connects TRBV5-1 to TRBJ1-1; D remains unclear. The germline CDR1 and CDR2 sequences are SGHRS and YFSETQ. V lost 4 bases to trimming and J lost 3 bases, with 13 bases between them. The CDR3 is made up of 14 amino acids. This CDR3 reads CASSLQGGDTEAFF. In nucleotides, the CDR3 is TGCGCCAGCAGCCTTCAAGGAGGAGACACTGAAGCTTTCTTT.

The genes are TRBV7-9 and TRBJ2-2; D gene uncertain. Germline lookup yields CDR1 SEHNR and CDR2 FQNEAQ (reference sequence). V was pared by 1 base and J by 0 bases, with 6 bases between. The CDR3 length is 15 residues. The CDR3 coding sequence is TGTGCCAGCAGCTTAGGTCCCTCGAACACCGGGGAGCTGTTTTTT. Its translation: CASSLGPSNTGELFF.

In DNA, the CDR3 is TGCGCCAGCAGGGAACTGGCTAGCGGGGGGACGGGTGAGCAGTTCTTC. Protein: CASRELASGGTGEQFF. The chain recombines TRBV5-1 with TRBJ2-1; TRBD2 aligns across 11 bases. CDR1 and CDR2 from the germline V gene are SGHRS and YFSETQ. With V trimmed by 5 bases and J by 9 bases, 13 bases remained unmatched. The CDR3 runs 16 residues.

This rearrangement joins TRBV7-2 to TRBJ2-1; 12 positions agree with TRBD2. From germline, CDR1 is SGHTA and CDR2 FQGNSA. V was clipped by 0 bases and J by 10 bases; unmatched bases: 4. The CDR3 is 15 residues long. The CDR3 loop reads CASSLAQGLAGEQFF. Written as DNA, the CDR3 is TGTGCCAGCAGCTTAGCGCAAGGACTAGCGGGGGAGCAGTTCTTC.

The DNA of the CDR3 is TGTGCCAGCAGTCTGGTGGATGTTGGGCAGACCCAGTACTTC. As protein: CASSLVDVGQTQYF. J is TRBJ2-5 and V is TRBV7-2, with D unclear. The V end was cut by 6 bases, the J end by 6 bases, with 17 bases between. CDR3 length: 14 residues. Germline-derived CDR1 and CDR2 are SGHTA and FQGNSA.

The chain uses TRBV27 and TRBJ2-1, with TRBD2 matching 7 bases. V was clipped by 2 bases and J by 0 bases; unmatched bases: 10. This CDR3 region has 18 residues. Germline CDR1 MNHEY, CDR2 SMNVEV (reference sequence). CDR3 sequence reads: CASSLASSGVSSYNEQFF. CDR3 coding DNA: TGTGCCAGCAGTTTAGCTAGCAGCGGGGTTAGCTCCTACAATGAGCAGTTCTTC.

J is TRBJ1-2 and V is TRBV5-6, with 7 nucleotides matching TRBD1. V shed 1 base, J shed 2 bases, and the junction held 5 bases outside the gene matches. CDR1 and CDR2 (germline): SGHDT, YYEEEE. This CDR3 has 15 residues. The CDR3 sequence: CASSLLDRLNYGYTF. CDR3 DNA sequence: TGTGCCAGCAGCTTGCTGGACAGGTTGAACTATGGCTACACCTTC.

The rearrangement joins TRBV7-2 to TRBJ2-1; D unresolved. CDR3 size: 13 residues. V lost 5 bases to trimming and J lost 7 bases, with 12 bases between them. The germline gives CDR1 SGHTA, CDR2 FQGNSA. This chain's CDR3 is CASSPPNENEQFF. CDR3 DNA sequence: TGTGCCAGCAGCCCCCCGAATGAGAATGAGCAGTTCTTC.

The rearrangement joins TRBV4-1 to TRBJ1-4, with D possibly being TRBD1 (5 bases). The CDR3 loop spans 15 amino acids. V was clipped by 0 bases and J by 8 bases, with 13 bases between them. The V gene's germline CDR1 is MGHRA and CDR2 YSYEKL. The CDR3 DNA is TGCGCCAGCAGCCAAGAGGAAGGGGTTAGGGAAAAACTGTTTTTT. Its protein product is CASSQEEGVREKLFF.